The 21 T cell receptor beta chains in this list originate from one sample, sequenced in a study of blood T cells in healthy people across ages (dated by TCRdb to between 2015 and 2017). The method was 5' RACE. Sequencing instrument: Illumina HiSeq 2500. A second PCR of roughly 7 to 11 cycles was performed with a sample-barcoded 5' primer and a J-beta primer mix. TCRdb reprocessed the public reads (quality trimming at Q25 with fastp, clone calling with MiXCR) and kept in-frame beta chains. Identical CDR3 proteins give one entry, which carries the most common genes and DNA. The table for this sample lists some 1.5 million distinct CDR3 sequences; 42% of them were counted only once. 4% of the sample rests with the top ten. The specimen sequenced was blood. The receptors were gathered from a young woman in good health.

The rearrangement links TRBV6-5 to TRBJ2-7; TRBD1 might be the D (6 bases). The CDR3 totals 16 residues. Trimming removed 8 bases at V and 2 bases at J, with 22 bases between. Germline CDR1 reads MNHEY; CDR2 reads SVGAGI. The CDR3 here is CASRRGTGRSTYEQYF. CDR3 coding DNA: TGTGCCAGCCGTAGGGGGACGGGACGGAGCACCTACGAGCAGTACTTC.

A few counts support this clonotype. The CDR3 DNA reads as TGTGCCAGCAGCCAGGGACAGGGGCGAAGTTCACCCCTCCACTTT. Protein: CASSQGQGRSSPLHF. This rearrangement joins TRBV4-2 to TRBJ1-6, with TRBD1 matching 10 bases. The CDR3 consists of 15 residues. Looked up from germline, CDR1 is LGHNA and CDR2 is YNFKEQ. Trimming removed 3 bases from V and 9 bases from J; junction bases left unmatched: 5.

This clonotype has just a few counts. V and J are TRBV28 and TRBJ2-7; no clear D gene. This CDR3 is built from 15 residues. With 2 bases removed from V and 0 bases from J, the gap between germline ends came to 11 bases. CDR1 is MDHEN, CDR2 SYDVKM, per germline. CDR3 DNA sequence: TGTGCCAGCAGTTTACCTGTAAAAAGCTCCTACGAGCAGTACTTC. Protein sequence: CASSLPVKSSYEQYF.

This chain joins TRBV20-1 and TRBJ2-3; possible D gene TRBD2, 6 bases. Germline loops: CDR1 DFQATT, CDR2 SNEGSKA (reference sequence). This CDR3 region has 14 residues. V was clipped by 0 bases and J by 10 bases, with 17 bases between them. The CDR3 bases are TGCAGTGCTAGAGACCCCGCGAGGAGGGATGCGCAGTATTTT. Translation gives CSARDPARRDAQYF.

The sample holds a few counts of this clonotype. V is TRBV4-3 and J is TRBJ2-7; either TRBD1 or TRBD2 may fit D (5 bases each). The CDR3 runs 15 residues. Germline CDR1 is LGHNA and CDR2 is YSLEER. V lost 3 bases, J lost 3 bases, and 15 bases lay in between. The CDR3 region has the DNA TGCGCCAGCAGCCAGACACGGGACGCCTTCTACGAGCAGTACTTC. It translates to CASSQTRDAFYEQYF.

This clonotype appeared once. The gene calls are TRBV7-2 and TRBJ2-3; D call uncertain. Trimming took off 6 bases at V and 1 base at J, with 8 bases between the two ends. The CDR3 covers 13 residues. Germline CDR1 is SGHTA and CDR2 is FQGNSA. In DNA form, the CDR3 reads TGTGCCAGCAGACAAATCGGCACAGATACGCAGTATTTT. Translating it yields CASRQIGTDTQYF.

Concerning this clonotype itself: This may stem from a read error, because a much larger clone lies one nucleotide away. CDR3 loop: CASRRQRAGNEQFF. The CDR3 bases are TGTGCCAGCAGGAGACAGAGGGCGGGAAATGAGCAGTTCTTC. This chain connects TRBV12-3 or TRBV12-4 to TRBJ2-1, with D perhaps TRBD2 (6 bases). V gave up 6 bases and J gave up 7 bases, with 16 bases separating them. This CDR3 is built from 14 residues.

The chain employs TRBV12-3 or TRBV12-4 and TRBJ1-1, with D hard to call. The germline V and J ends were trimmed by 3 bases and 10 bases, with 12 bases remaining between them. The CDR3 totals 12 residues. The CDR3 nucleotides read TGTGCCAGCAGTTTCATTCGGGTAGGAGCTTTCTTT. Protein sequence: CASSFIRVGAFF.

The gene calls are TRBV7-9 and TRBJ1-1; D remains unclear. Germline assignment: CDR1 SEHNR and CDR2 FQNEAQ (reference sequence). Trimming left V 4 bases short and J 12 bases short, with 15 bases between. CDR3 size: 12 residues. The CDR3 reads CASSSPGLRTFF. The CDR3 DNA sequence: TGTGCCAGCAGCTCCCCAGGATTGAGGACTTTCTTT.

The gene calls are TRBV10-3 and TRBJ2-3; D remains ambiguous. The CDR3 has 13 amino acids. V lost 0 bases, J lost 5 bases, and 6 bases lay in between. Germline CDR1 and CDR2: ENHRY and SYGVKD. DNA for the CDR3: TGTGCCATCAGTGAGTCACTGGGAGATACGCAGTATTTT. Residues: CAISESLGDTQYF.

The rearrangement uses TRBV5-1 and TRBJ1-1, with D possibly being TRBD1 (6 bases). Looked up from germline, CDR1 is SGHRS and CDR2 is YFSETQ. V gave up 6 bases and J gave up 0 bases, with 12 bases separating them. The CDR3 has 14 amino acids. The CDR3 sequence: CASTPGAMNTEAFF. The CDR3 nucleotides read TGCGCCAGCACCCCAGGGGCAATGAACACTGAAGCTTTCTTT.

This clonotype was observed many times. This sequence joins TRBV7-2 and TRBJ2-1; D not certain. Trimming stripped 2 bases from V and 4 bases from J, with 6 bases between. Germline lookup yields CDR1 SGHTA and CDR2 FQGNSA. The CDR3 runs 13 residues. The CDR3 spells CASSLNGYNEQFF. CDR3 bases: TGTGCCAGCAGCTTAAATGGTTACAATGAGCAGTTCTTC.

This clonotype was counted between two and nine times. This chain links TRBV20-1 with TRBJ1-2; D unclear. There are 13 residues in the CDR3. V lost 5 bases to trimming and J lost 3 bases, with 13 bases between them. Germline V gene sequence: CDR1 DFQATT, CDR2 SNEGSKA (reference sequence). The CDR3 DNA reads TGCAGTGCTGACCTCCAGGACTACTATGGCTACACCTTC. Translating gives CSADLQDYYGYTF.

The CDR3 loop reads CASNVGLAGSYEQYF. The CDR3 bases are TGTGCCAGCAACGTGGGACTAGCGGGATCCTACGAGCAGTACTTC. The genes are TRBV5-6 and TRBJ2-7; 13 bases align to TRBD2. The CDR3 consists of 15 residues. Trimming at V came to 6 bases and at J to 1 base, leaving 4 bases not matched to a gene. From germline, CDR1 is SGHDT and CDR2 YYEEEE.

The chain recombines TRBV11-2 with TRBJ2-3, with D possibly matching TRBD2 (6 bases). From germline, CDR1 is SGHAT and CDR2 FQNNGV. The CDR3 covers 15 residues. The ends were cut back, 2 bases at V and 5 bases at J, with 14 bases in the middle. CDR3 DNA: TGTGCCAGCAGCTTAATGGCGGGGAGAGGAGATACGCAGTATTTT. Encoded protein: CASSLMAGRGDTQYF.

The chain couples TRBV4-1 to TRBJ2-5; D not resolved. From germline, CDR1 is MGHRA and CDR2 YSYEKL. V gave up 4 bases and J gave up 11 bases, with 20 bases separating them. The CDR3 length is 14 residues. The CDR3 sequence is CASSPMGRNDEQYF. In nucleotides, the CDR3 is TGCGCCAGCAGCCCTATGGGAAGAAACGATGAGCAGTACTTC.

V usage is TRBV4-3 and J usage is TRBJ1-5; 10 bases map to TRBD1. Per germline, CDR1 LGHNA and CDR2 YSLEER. The CDR3 length is 18 residues. The J segment lost 4 bases and the V segment lost 0 bases, leaving 9 bases of the junction unmatched. This chain's CDR3 is CASSQDWGQGRSNQPQHF. In DNA, the CDR3 is TGCGCCAGCAGCCAAGATTGGGGACAGGGGAGGTCGAATCAGCCCCAGCATTTT.

The rearrangement uses TRBV5-1 and TRBJ1-5; perhaps TRBD1 as D (5 bases). Trimming removed 3 bases at V and 5 bases at J, with 9 bases between. This CDR3 comprises 13 residues. Germline assignment: CDR1 SGHRS and CDR2 YFSETQ. CDR3 in amino acids: CASSWVGDQPQHF. For the CDR3, the DNA is TGCGCCAGCAGCTGGGTGGGGGATCAGCCCCAGCATTTT.

The chain uses TRBV9 and TRBJ1-2; 7 bases match TRBD1. J lost 4 bases, V lost 3 bases, and 12 bases had no gene match. The length of the CDR3 is 16 residues. Germline V gene lookup returns CDR1 SGDLS and CDR2 YYNGEE. This chain's CDR3 is CASSASGAGGTYGYTF. CDR3 DNA: TGTGCCAGCAGCGCTTCCGGGGCAGGGGGTACCTATGGCTACACCTTC.

The chain employs TRBV14 and TRBJ2-7; 9 bases are shared with TRBD2. The CDR3 contains 13 residues. CDR1 SGHDN and CDR2 FVKESK come from the germline V gene. The V and J ends lost 0 bases and 12 bases, in that order; junction bases with no gene match: 6. CDR3 protein: CASSQDQRAGGYF. CDR3 sequence (DNA): TGTGCCAGCAGCCAAGATCAGAGAGCGGGGGGGTACTTC.

This clonotype was observed a few times. CDR3 nucleotides: TGCAGTGCTAGAGACAACGCGGGACAGGAGCAGTTCTTC. It codes for CSARDNAGQEQFF. The gene calls are TRBV20-1 and TRBJ2-1; D perhaps matches TRBD1 (7 bases). Germline V gene data show CDR1 as DFQATT and CDR2 as SNEGSKA (reference sequence). The CDR3 runs to 13 residues. Trimming took 0 bases from V and 10 from J, leaving 13 bases between them.